The 5 T cell receptor beta chains listed next were all sequenced from one sample in a study of early T cells in non-severe SARS-CoV-2 infection. A single record per CDR3 protein comes from TCRdb applying MiXCR to the 5' RACE reads. The sample carries about 80,000 distinct CDR3 sequences, 9% to 14% recorded once. The sequenced material came from whole blood. These receptors were collected from an adult who was a healthcare worker with PCR-confirmed SARS-CoV-2 infection or an uninfected control (not recorded which).

Many counts were recorded for this clonotype. This sequence joins TRBV6-6 and TRBJ2-3; 9 bases are shared with TRBD2. This CDR3 is 17 amino acids long. The ends lost 0 bases at V and 3 bases at J; junction bases unmatched: 7. From germline, CDR1 is MNHNY and CDR2 SVGAGI (reference sequence). Here the CDR3 DNA reads TGTGCCAGCAGTTACTCGATTGCGGGAGGGAGAACAGATACGCAGTATTTT. Protein: CASSYSIAGGRTDTQYF.

This clonotype has more than one count but fewer than ten. The rearrangement links TRBV7-9 to TRBJ2-6; no definite D call. Germline CDR1 is SEHNR and CDR2 is FQNEAQ (reference sequence). The germline V and J ends were trimmed by 8 bases and 4 bases, with 9 bases remaining between them. This CDR3 region has 13 residues. The CDR3 region is CASGFAGANVLTF. Written as DNA, the CDR3 is TGTGCCAGCGGGTTCGCGGGGGCCAACGTCCTGACTTTC.

The chain has TRBV28 and TRBJ2-3; 8 positions match TRBD2. This CDR3 contains 14 residues. Germline V lookup: CDR1 MDHEN, CDR2 SYDVKM. V trimming: 5 bases; J trimming: 13 bases; junction bases outside the gene matches: 14. In nucleotides, the CDR3 is TGTGCCAGCAGTGTGGGGAGGCGGGGGGCTTCTGAGTATTTT. This sequence encodes CASSVGRRGASEYF.

The CDR3 is CASSQDQGGTEQFF. In nucleotides, the CDR3 is TGTGCCAGCAGCCAAGACCAGGGGGGCACTGAGCAGTTCTTC. The genes are TRBV3-1 and TRBJ2-1; a weak D match, TRBD1 (7 bases). V was shortened by 0 bases and J by 9 bases, with 12 bases between the two germline ends. Per the germline V gene, CDR1 is LGHDT and CDR2 is YNNKEL (reference sequence). CDR3 length equals 14 residues.

The chain joins TRBV2 to TRBJ1-3, with a possible D match to TRBD1 (6 bases). The V end was cut by 4 bases, the J end by 0 bases, with 16 bases between. CDR1 is SNHLY, CDR2 FYNNEI, per germline. CDR3 length equals 17 residues. CDR3 region: CASSVWPPGASGNTIYF. CDR3 nucleotides: TGTGCCAGCAGTGTCTGGCCCCCAGGGGCCTCTGGAAACACCATATATTTT.